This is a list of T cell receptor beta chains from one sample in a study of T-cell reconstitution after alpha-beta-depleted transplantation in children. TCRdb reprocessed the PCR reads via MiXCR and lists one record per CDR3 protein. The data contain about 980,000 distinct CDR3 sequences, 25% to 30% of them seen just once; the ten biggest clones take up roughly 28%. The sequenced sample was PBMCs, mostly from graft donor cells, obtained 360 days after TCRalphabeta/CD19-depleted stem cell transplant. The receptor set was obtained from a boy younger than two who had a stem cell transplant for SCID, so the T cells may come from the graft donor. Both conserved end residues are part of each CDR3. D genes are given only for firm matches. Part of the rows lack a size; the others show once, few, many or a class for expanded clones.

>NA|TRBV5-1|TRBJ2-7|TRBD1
CASSFRDRGLSYEQYF
TGCGCCAGCAGCTTCCGGGACAGGGGGCTCTCCTACGAGCAGTACTTC
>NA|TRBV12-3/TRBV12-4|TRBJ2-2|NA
CASSSPGDTGELFF
TGTGCCAGCAGTTCCCCGGGGGACACCGGGGAGCTGTTTTTT
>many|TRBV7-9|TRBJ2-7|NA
CASSLHDGYEQYF
TGTGCCAGCAGCCTTCACGATGGGTACGAGCAGTACTTC
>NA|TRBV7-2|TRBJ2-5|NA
CASSLDRLPETQYF
TGTGCCAGCAGCTTAGACAGATTACCGGAGACCCAGTACTTC
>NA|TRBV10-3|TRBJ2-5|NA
CAISESSGAGGSETQYF
TGTGCCATCAGTGAGTCCAGCGGAGCCGGCGGAAGTGAGACCCAGTACTTC
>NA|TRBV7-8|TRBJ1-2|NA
CASSLVGADRDYGYTF
TGTGCCAGCAGCTTAGTCGGGGCGGACAGAGACTATGGCTACACCTTC
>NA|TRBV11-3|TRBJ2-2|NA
CASSLAPVGWNTGELFF
TGTGCCAGCAGCTTAGCCCCTGTGGGTTGGAACACCGGGGAGCTGTTTTTT
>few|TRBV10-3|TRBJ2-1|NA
CAIRSLGPSSYNEQFF
TGTGCCATCAGATCGCTAGGGCCCAGCTCCTACAATGAGCAGTTCTTC
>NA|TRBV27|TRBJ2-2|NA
CASSLEMGTGELFF
TGTGCCAGCAGTTTAGAGATGGGTACCGGGGAGCTGTTTTTT
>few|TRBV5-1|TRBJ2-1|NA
CASSLQRANEQFF
TGCGCCAGCAGCCTTCAGCGGGCCAATGAGCAGTTCTTC
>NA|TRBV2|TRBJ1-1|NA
CASTQPDKTLQNTEAFF
TGTGCCAGCACTCAACCCGATAAGACTCTCCAGAACACTGAAGCTTTCTTT
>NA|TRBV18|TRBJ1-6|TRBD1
CASSPATGGPLRNSPLHF
TGTGCCAGCTCACCGGCGACAGGGGGTCCCCTTAGAAATTCACCCCTCCACTTT
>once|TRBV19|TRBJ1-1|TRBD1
CASRYRGSNTEAFF
TGTGCCAGTAGATACAGGGGCTCGAACACTGAAGCTTTCTTT
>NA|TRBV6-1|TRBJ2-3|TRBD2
CASSGTSGGRGQGTDTQYF
TGTGCCAGCAGTGGGACTAGCGGGGGGCGGGGGCAGGGCACAGATACGCAGTATTTT
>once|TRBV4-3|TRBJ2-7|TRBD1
CASSPRTGQAYEQYF
TGCGCCAGCAGCCCCCGGACAGGGCAGGCCTACGAGCAGTACTTC
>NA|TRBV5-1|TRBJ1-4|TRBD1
CASSPRGDEKLFF
TGCGCCAGCAGCCCCAGGGGGGATGAAAAACTGTTTTTT
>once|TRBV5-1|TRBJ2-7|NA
CASSLGVDRPSSYQQYF
TGCGCCAGCAGCCTGGGGGTTGACAGGCCCTCCTCCTACCAGCAGTACTTC
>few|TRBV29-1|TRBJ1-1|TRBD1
CSVEARGTVSEAFF
TGCAGCGTTGAGGCCAGGGGGACGGTCTCCGAAGCTTTCTTT
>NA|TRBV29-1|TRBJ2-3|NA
CSVEAGTDTQYF
TGCAGCGTTGAAGCGGGTACAGATACGCAGTATTTT
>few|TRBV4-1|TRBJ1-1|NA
CASSQVEYGPREAFF
TGCGCCAGCAGCCAAGTAGAATACGGCCCACGGGAAGCTTTCTTT
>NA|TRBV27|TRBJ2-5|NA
CASSSRTGIGETQYF
TGTGCCAGCAGTTCTAGGACGGGGATCGGGGAGACCCAGTACTTC
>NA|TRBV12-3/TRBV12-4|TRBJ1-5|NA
CASSFAEDQPQHF
TGTGCCAGCAGTTTTGCGGAAGATCAGCCCCAGCATTTT
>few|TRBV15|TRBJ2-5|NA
CATSSPPNQETQYF
TGTGCCACCAGCAGCCCCCCAAACCAAGAGACCCAGTACTTC
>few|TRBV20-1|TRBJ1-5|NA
CSARNRDNQPQHF
TGCAGTGCTAGGAACCGGGACAATCAGCCCCAGCATTTT
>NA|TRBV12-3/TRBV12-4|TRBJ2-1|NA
CASSWSFGGDEQFF
TGTGCCAGCAGTTGGTCCTTCGGCGGCGATGAGCAGTTCTTC
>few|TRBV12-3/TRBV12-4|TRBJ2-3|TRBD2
CASSFPSGGADTQYF
TGTGCCAGCAGTTTCCCGAGCGGGGGGGCAGATACGCAGTATTTT
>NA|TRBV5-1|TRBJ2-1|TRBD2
CASSAGLAASYNEQFF
TGCGCCAGCAGCGCGGGACTAGCGGCCTCCTACAATGAGCAGTTCTTC
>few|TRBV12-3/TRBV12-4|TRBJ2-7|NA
CASSLATSSYEQYF
TGTGCCAGCAGTTTAGCCACGTCTTCCTACGAGCAGTACTTC
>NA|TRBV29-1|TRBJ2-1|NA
CSANRVSGLYEQFF
TGCAGCGCTAACAGGGTGTCGGGGTTGTACGAGCAGTTCTTC
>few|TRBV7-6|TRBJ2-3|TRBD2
CASTAGAGRDTQYF
TGTGCCAGCACAGCGGGGGCCGGCCGGGATACGCAGTATTTT
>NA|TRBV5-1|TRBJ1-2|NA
CASSLVGPKTPLSPYGYTF
TGCGCCAGCAGCTTGGTAGGGCCTAAAACACCGCTATCCCCTTATGGCTACACCTTC
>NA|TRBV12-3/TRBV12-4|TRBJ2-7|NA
CASSFWGDVPYEQYF
TGTGCCAGCAGTTTTTGGGGGGATGTTCCCTACGAGCAGTACTTC
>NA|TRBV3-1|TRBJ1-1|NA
CASSQDLGLRVNTEAFF
TGTGCCAGCAGCCAAGATCTTGGACTCAGGGTGAACACTGAAGCTTTCTTT
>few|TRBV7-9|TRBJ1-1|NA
CASSSPSGTNTEAFF
TGTGCCAGCAGCTCTCCCTCGGGGACTAACACTGAAGCTTTCTTT
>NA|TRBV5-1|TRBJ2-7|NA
CASSLSQGQDGQYF
TGCGCCAGCAGCTTGAGCCAGGGACAAGATGGGCAGTACTTC
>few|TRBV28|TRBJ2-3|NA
CASSFVAGSTDTQYF
TGTGCCAGCAGTTTCGTGGCGGGGAGCACAGATACGCAGTATTTT
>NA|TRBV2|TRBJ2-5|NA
CASRPYAARETQYF
TGTGCCAGCAGACCCTACGCAGCAAGAGAGACCCAGTACTTC
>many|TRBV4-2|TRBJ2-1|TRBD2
CASSPQAGGSYNEQFF
TGTGCCAGCAGCCCCCAAGCGGGGGGCTCCTACAATGAGCAGTTCTTC
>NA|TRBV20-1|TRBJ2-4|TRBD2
CSAHLAGGPLTQYF
TGCAGTGCTCACTTAGCGGGGGGCCCCCTCACTCAGTACTTC
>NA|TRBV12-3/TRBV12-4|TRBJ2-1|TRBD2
CASTLRTSGAYNEQFF
TGTGCCAGCACCTTACGGACTAGCGGAGCTTACAATGAGCAGTTCTTC
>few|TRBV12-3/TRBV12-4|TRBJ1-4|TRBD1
CASSFRDRGREKLFF
TGTGCCAGCAGTTTTCGAGACAGGGGGCGAGAAAAACTGTTTTTT
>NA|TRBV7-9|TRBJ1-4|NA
CASSQDPMLNEKLFF
TGTGCCAGCAGCCAGGACCCGATGCTTAATGAAAAACTGTTTTTT
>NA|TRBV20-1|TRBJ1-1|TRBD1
CSARATGVPTEAFF
TGCAGTGCTAGAGCGACAGGGGTGCCCACTGAAGCTTTCTTT
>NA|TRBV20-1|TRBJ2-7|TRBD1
CSARDTGQGREQYF
TGCAGTGCTAGAGATACGGGACAGGGTCGTGAGCAGTACTTC
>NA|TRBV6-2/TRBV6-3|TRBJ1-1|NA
CASRSLGAPNTEAFF
TGTGCCAGCAGGTCCCTTGGCGCACCGAACACTGAAGCTTTCTTT
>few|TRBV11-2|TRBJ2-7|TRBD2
CASSRLRASGAGEQYF
TGTGCCAGCAGCCGCCTGAGGGCTAGCGGGGCGGGTGAGCAGTACTTC
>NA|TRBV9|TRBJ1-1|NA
CASSSSSREAFF
TGTGCCAGCAGCTCTTCCAGCCGTGAAGCTTTCTTT
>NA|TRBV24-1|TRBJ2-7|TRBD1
CATSDFQTGYGYEQYF
TGTGCCACCAGTGATTTTCAGACAGGGTACGGGTACGAGCAGTACTTC